The 30 T cell receptor beta chains listed next were all sequenced from one sample in a study of blood T cells in healthy people across ages. A second PCR, run for roughly 7 to 11 cycles, used a sample-barcoded 5' primer plus a J-beta primer mix. TCRdb re-called the 5' RACE reads with MiXCR, one entry per CDR3 protein. Here the sample spans under 2,000,000 distinct CDR3 sequences, roughly 50% being singletons. Sequences were obtained from blood. Every receptor here comes from a woman in her thirties or forties in good health.

This clonotype was counted between two and nine times. V usage is TRBV29-1 and J usage is TRBJ2-1; D not certain. Trimming stripped 1 base from V and 15 bases from J, with 13 bases between. The CDR3 totals 11 residues. Looked up from germline, CDR1 is SQVTM and CDR2 is ANQGSEA. In DNA, the CDR3 is TGCAGCGTTGAAGGGACCGCGGACGTGTTCTTC. Translation gives CSVEGTADVFF.

The chain is built from TRBV29-1 and TRBJ2-7; 10 nucleotides agree with TRBD1. CDR1 SQVTM and CDR2 ANQGSEA come from the germline V gene. The CDR3 is 14 amino acids. Germline trimming cut 4 bases from V and 5 bases from J; bases unmatched to any gene: 8. CDR3 sequence (DNA): TGCAGCGTTGTAGCCGGGACAGGGGTCAACGAGCAGTACTTC. Translation: CSVVAGTGVNEQYF.

The J gene is TRBJ2-5, the V gene TRBV18; tentatively, D is TRBD2 (6 bases). The CDR3 sequence is 16 residues long. Trimming removed 3 bases at V and 2 bases at J, with 16 bases between. In germline, CDR1 is KGHSH, CDR2 LQKENI. CDR3 in amino acids: CASSPYSGTAQETQYF. The CDR3 nucleotides are TGTGCCAGCTCACCTTATTCCGGGACTGCACAAGAGACCCAGTACTTC. The complete variable domain, with remaining parts taken from reference TRBV18 and TRBJ2-5, reads NAGVMQNPRHLVRRRGQEARLRCSPMKGHSHVYWYRQLPEEGLKFMVYLQKENIIDESGMPKERFSAEFPKEGPSILRIQQVVRGDSAAYFCASSPYSGTAQETQYFGPGTRLLVL.

This clonotype has more than one count but fewer than ten. V usage is TRBV20-1 and J usage is TRBJ2-1; 9 nucleotides match TRBD1. With V trimmed by 6 bases and J by 5 bases, 11 bases remained unmatched. CDR1 is DFQATT, CDR2 SNEGSKA, per germline (reference sequence). The CDR3 has 15 amino acids. CDR3 DNA sequence: TGCAGTGCCCCAGAGGACAGGGGTGTCAACAATGAGCAGTTCTTC. This encodes CSAPEDRGVNNEQFF.

The chain has TRBV10-2 and TRBJ2-7; unclear D gene. Trimming pared 7 bases from V and 2 bases from J, leaving 12 bases between. Germline V gene lookup returns CDR1 WSHSY and CDR2 SAAADI. The CDR3 totals 13 residues. The CDR3 DNA sequence: TGCGCCAGCAAGGGCAGGAGAACCTACGAGCAGTACTTC. It is translated as CASKGRRTYEQYF.

The rearrangement links TRBV7-9 to TRBJ2-6; tentatively, D is TRBD1 or TRBD2 (5 bases each). CDR3 length: 17 amino acids. Deletions cut 1 base from V and 2 bases from J, with 12 bases between. The germline V gene encodes CDR1 SEHNR and CDR2 FQNEAQ (reference sequence). The CDR3 region is CASSLVARGAGANVLTF. CDR3 bases: TGTGCCAGCAGCTTAGTGGCGAGGGGCGCTGGGGCCAACGTCCTGACTTTC.

This clonotype was observed a few times. The J gene is TRBJ2-7, the V gene TRBV6-2 or TRBV6-3, with D unresolved. The length of the CDR3 is 14 residues. Germline loops: CDR1 MNHEY, CDR2 SVGEGT. V lost 7 bases, J lost 1 base, and 14 bases lay in between. This CDR3 reads CASKVGRLSYEQYF. The CDR3 nucleotides read TGTGCCAGCAAGGTGGGAAGGCTATCCTACGAGCAGTACTTC.

The CDR3 DNA is TGTGCCAGCAGTCCCCGACTAGCGGGGGGGCTTAGCTCCTACAATGAGCAGTTCTTC. Protein product: CASSPRLAGGLSSYNEQFF. V and J are TRBV27 and TRBJ2-1, with TRBD2 matching over 14 bases. Per germline, CDR1 MNHEY and CDR2 SMNVEV (reference sequence). This CDR3 has 19 residues. V was clipped by 5 bases and J by 0 bases; unmatched bases: 9.

The chain recombines TRBV3-1 with TRBJ1-5; D is possibly TRBD1 (6 bases). Germline CDR1 and CDR2: LGHDT and YNNKEL (reference sequence). Trimming removed 10 bases from V and 4 bases from J, with 8 bases in between. The CDR3 consists of 11 residues. As DNA, the CDR3 is TGTGCCAAACAGGGTAATCAGCCCCAGCATTTT. Amino acids: CAKQGNQPQHF.

This clonotype appeared a single time. This rearrangement joins TRBV28 to TRBJ1-5; 8 bases are shared with TRBD1. Per germline, CDR1 MDHEN and CDR2 SYDVKM. After removal of 6 bases from V and 7 bases from J, the junction contained 8 bases not matched to a gene. The CDR3 contains 14 residues. CDR3 in amino acids: CASRSSGGHQPQHF. CDR3 nucleotide sequence: TGTGCCAGCAGATCATCAGGGGGCCACCAGCCCCAGCATTTT.

This rearrangement joins TRBV20-1 to TRBJ2-1; TRBD2 matches 8 bases. There are 14 residues in the CDR3. Germline CDR1 DFQATT, CDR2 SNEGSKA (reference sequence). V was pared by 1 base and J by 7 bases, with 6 bases of the junction left unmatched. The CDR3 nucleotides are TGCAGTGCTAGAGGGACTAGCTTTAGGAATGAGCAGTTCTTC. Residues: CSARGTSFRNEQFF.

V is TRBV5-1 and J is TRBJ1-1; D remains unclear. The CDR3 consists of 14 residues. V was shortened by 5 bases and J by 2 bases, with 13 bases between the two germline ends. Germline V lookup: CDR1 SGHRS, CDR2 YFSETQ. CDR3 region: CASRSGSDNTEAFF. The CDR3 DNA is TGCGCCAGCAGGAGCGGCAGTGATAACACTGAAGCTTTCTTT.

This clonotype appeared a few times. The chain couples TRBV3-1 to TRBJ2-5, with D perhaps TRBD2 (7 bases). The ends were cut back, 8 bases at V and 2 bases at J, with 18 bases in the middle. The germline gives CDR1 LGHDT, CDR2 YNNKEL (reference sequence). This CDR3 is 15 amino acids long. This chain's CDR3 is CASYLGGAPQETQYF. As DNA, the CDR3 is TGTGCCAGCTACCTGGGGGGGGCCCCACAAGAGACCCAGTACTTC.

The V call is TRBV12-5, the J call TRBJ2-3, with D unclear. Trimming took 6 bases from V and 2 from J, leaving 21 bases between them. The CDR3 is 17 amino acids. Germline V CDR1 and CDR2: LGHNT, FRNRAP. CDR3 sequence: CASGSTVGEVLTDTQYF. CDR3 nucleotides: TGTGCTAGTGGAAGCACGGTTGGGGAAGTACTCACAGATACGCAGTATTTT. Filled out from reference TRBV12-5 and TRBJ2-3, the complete variable domain reads DARVTQTPRHKVTEMGQEVTMRCQPILGHNTVFWYRQTMMQGLELLAYFRNRAPLDDSGMPKDRFSAEMPDATLATLKIQPSEPRDSAVYFCASGSTVGEVLTDTQYFGPGTRLTVL.

The chain uses TRBV6-1 and TRBJ1-1; D is undetermined. With 7 bases removed from V and 1 base from J, the gap between germline ends came to 10 bases. The CDR3 extends over 13 amino acids. CDR1 and CDR2 from the germline V gene are MNHNS and SASEGT. CDR3 sequence: CASTLYSNTEAFF. CDR3 DNA: TGTGCCAGCACCCTTTATTCGAACACTGAAGCTTTCTTT.

The chain recombines TRBV24-1 with TRBJ2-5; D may be TRBD2 (6 bases). Trimming removed 4 bases at V and 1 base at J, with 12 bases between. The germline V gene encodes CDR1 KGHDR and CDR2 SFDVKD. The CDR3 is 15 amino acids. The CDR3 reads CATSDLGGAQETQYF. DNA for the CDR3: TGTGCCACCAGTGACTTGGGCGGGGCCCAAGAGACCCAGTACTTC.

This rearrangement joins TRBV28 to TRBJ2-5, with TRBD2 matching 12 bases. After removal of 5 bases from V and 5 bases from J, the junction contained 9 bases not matched to a gene. The CDR3 spans 16 residues. Germline V gene sequence: CDR1 MDHEN, CDR2 SYDVKM. This CDR3 reads CASSQTSGGLKETQYF. CDR3 in DNA: TGTGCCAGCAGTCAGACTAGCGGGGGCCTAAAGGAGACCCAGTACTTC.

The CDR3 nucleotides read TGTGCCAGCACCCAGGGTAACGGTGAAAAACTGTTTTTT. Its translation: CASTQGNGEKLFF. The chain recombines TRBV14 with TRBJ1-4, with a possible D match to TRBD1 (5 bases). V was cut by 7 bases and J by 7 bases, with 13 bases left in between. The CDR3 spans 13 residues. Germline CDR1 and CDR2: SGHDN and FVKESK.

This chain connects TRBV29-1 to TRBJ1-2; D uncertain. Germline assignment: CDR1 SQVTM and CDR2 ANQGSEA. Trimming stripped 1 base from V and 8 bases from J, with 14 bases between. The CDR3 is made up of 13 amino acids. CDR3 in amino acids: CSVEGLGVGGYTF. CDR3 in DNA: TGCAGCGTTGAAGGCCTCGGGGTGGGGGGCTACACCTTC. Looking up the rest from reference TRBV29-1 and TRBJ1-2 gives the full variable domain: SAVISQKPSRDICQRGTSLTIQCQVDSQVTMMFWYRQQPGQSLTLIATANQGSEATYESGFVIDKFPISRPNLTFSTLTVSNMSPEDSSIYLCSVEGLGVGGYTFGSGTRLTVV.

V and J are TRBV6-2 or TRBV6-3 and TRBJ1-1, with 8 bases fitting TRBD1. With V trimmed by 10 bases and J by 7 bases, 5 bases remained unmatched. The CDR3 length is 11 residues. Germline V CDR1 and CDR2: MNHEY, SVGEGT. CDR3 amino acids: CATQGAGEAFF. The CDR3 region has the DNA TGTGCCACCCAGGGGGCCGGTGAAGCTTTCTTT.

This chain joins TRBV12-3 or TRBV12-4 and TRBJ1-2; D might be TRBD1 (5 bases). Trimming left V 6 bases short and J 9 bases short, with 11 bases between. CDR3 length equals 11 residues. CDR3 sequence reads: CASSYGHSYTF. DNA of the CDR3: TGTGCCAGCAGCTATGGACACAGCTACACCTTC.

CDR3 amino acids: CSARNPWGGSYEQYF. CDR3 coding DNA: TGCAGTGCTAGGAACCCTTGGGGAGGGTCCTACGAGCAGTACTTC. The V and J genes are TRBV20-1 and TRBJ2-7, with 7 bases lining up with TRBD2. Unmatched junction bases numbered 9, after V lost 3 bases and J lost 1 base. The V gene's germline CDR1 is DFQATT and CDR2 SNEGSKA (reference sequence). This CDR3 comprises 15 residues.

The chain joins TRBV3-1 to TRBJ2-1, with D unclear. The CDR3 sequence is 17 residues long. From germline, CDR1 is LGHDT and CDR2 YNNKEL (reference sequence). V was trimmed by 1 base and J by 5 bases, leaving 18 bases between them. The CDR3 coding sequence is TGTGCCAGCAGCCAAGTTGGGATAGGGCGCGCCGACAATGAGCAGTTCTTC. Its translation: CASSQVGIGRADNEQFF.

The rearrangement joins TRBV5-1 to TRBJ2-1; 8 positions agree with TRBD2. CDR1 is SGHRS, CDR2 YFSETQ, per germline. There are 15 residues in the CDR3. The trim removed 4 bases at V and 6 bases at J, leaving 9 bases unmatched. Here the CDR3 reads CASSLPGGPVNEQFF. The CDR3, as DNA: TGCGCCAGCAGCCTACCGGGGGGGCCGGTCAATGAGCAGTTCTTC.

This rearrangement joins TRBV27 to TRBJ1-2; D may be TRBD1 (5 bases). CDR3 length: 13 residues. The V and J ends lost 0 bases and 7 bases respectively, with 9 bases between them. Germline CDR1 MNHEY, CDR2 SMNVEV (reference sequence). The CDR3 loop reads CASSLSGRAGYTF. The CDR3 DNA is TGTGCCAGCAGTTTATCGGGACGCGCTGGCTACACCTTC.

This clonotype has more than one count but fewer than ten. This sequence joins TRBV12-3 or TRBV12-4 and TRBJ2-7, with 10 bases identical to TRBD2. V trimming: 6 bases; J trimming: 2 bases; junction bases outside the gene matches: 7. This CDR3 spans 15 amino acids. As DNA, the CDR3 is TGTGCCAGCAGCCCTTTGGGGACTAGCGCCTACGAGCAGTACTTC. Its protein product is CASSPLGTSAYEQYF.

This chain connects TRBV28 to TRBJ1-4; tentative D call: TRBD1 (5 bases). The CDR3 covers 14 residues. The V gene lost 6 bases and the J gene lost 8 bases, with 16 bases spanning the gap. Germline V CDR1 and CDR2: MDHEN, SYDVKM. The CDR3 region is CASRPPGPSEKLFF. The CDR3 coding sequence is TGTGCCAGCAGACCACCGGGACCCTCGGAAAAACTGTTTTTT. The entire variable domain, with the rest obtained from reference TRBV28 and TRBJ1-4, is as follows: DVKVTQSSRYLVKRTGEKVFLECVQDMDHENMFWYRQDPGLGLRLIYFSYDVKMKEKGDIPEGYSVSREKKERFSLILESASTNQTSMYLCASRPPGPSEKLFFGSGTQLSVL.

This clonotype has just a few counts. This chain links TRBV10-3 with TRBJ2-5, with a tentative D call TRBD2 (6 bases). The CDR3 spans 15 residues. Per the germline V gene, CDR1 is ENHRY and CDR2 is SYGVKD. V gave up 0 bases and J gave up 4 bases, with 12 bases separating them. The CDR3 nucleotides read TGTGCCATCAGTGAGTCTGGGACGCGGGGAGAGACCCAGTACTTC. Amino acid sequence: CAISESGTRGETQYF.

This clonotype was seen more than once but under ten times. This chain joins TRBV5-1 and TRBJ2-5, with 7 bases lining up with TRBD1. The CDR3 extends over 13 amino acids. V shed 4 bases, J shed 6 bases, and the junction held 6 bases outside the gene matches. Germline loops: CDR1 SGHRS, CDR2 YFSETQ. The CDR3 coding sequence is TGCGCCAGCAGCCGAGACAGGGTGCAGACCCAGTACTTC. Encoded protein: CASSRDRVQTQYF.

This clonotype was picked up a small number of times. The chain is built from TRBV28 and TRBJ2-7; 9 bases are shared with TRBD2. The J call may be wrong; the DNA end is better matched by TRBJ2-5. Germline-derived CDR1 and CDR2 are MDHEN and SYDVKM. CDR3 length equals 14 residues. In DNA, the CDR3 is TGTGCCAGCAGTCAAACTAGCGGGTGGGAGACCCAGTACTTC. Its translation is CASSQTSGWETQYF.